The present TCR beta chain was sequenced within a study of siplizumab effects on memory and regulatory T cells. CDR1 is SEHNR and CDR2 is FQNEAQ in the germline V gene (reference sequence). The CDR3 is 15 residues long. V trimming: 1 base; J trimming: 4 bases; junction bases outside the gene matches: 2. Study results and limitations: No functional test confirmed suppression by proliferating siplizumab-culture Tregs. Naive T cells looked more diverse than memory cells, and they looked like major contributors to the alloresponse. Unstimulated subsets captured only a minor fraction of alloreactive clones. Siplizumab conditions gave an average of about 62% Treg-derived mappable alloreactive CD4+ clones, versus around 30% for controls.

Sequencing used immunoSEQ multiplex PCR; TCRdb keeps in-frame clones, though not all of them. Counted here are 100,000 or so clones, 91% occurring once; the ten biggest clones make up 2.5% to 3%. In the case of this clone: Its antigen is still unknown.

The sample taken for sequencing was CD4+ T cells sorted from blood. The clonotype comes from a human donor in good health. Some clones in this sample may be carry-over from other donors' samples. The chain joins TRBV7-9 to TRBJ2-3, with 10 bases identical to TRBD1. The CDR3 region is CASSLGQGAADTQYF. The DNA of the CDR3 is TGTGCCAGCAGCTTAGGACAGGGGGCGGCAGATACGCAGTATTTT.